The TCR beta chain under discussion was sequenced for a study of blood T cell repertoires in COVID-19. Study background: COVID-19 samples collected from the United States, Italy and Spain covered acute and convalescent phases. PBMCs, B-cell-depleted T cells, or T cells were the source of the cDNA or gDNA that made up the material.

Original handling: Amplification from reference gene primers served as the basis for estimated nucleated cell counts. The repertoire was sequenced with immunoSEQ multiplex PCR; TCRdb's copy has only in-frame clones and lacks some. Clone size and V and J calls were adopted from that table, with D and trimming inferred from the DNA. The table lists about 97,000 clones, 90% of them singletons. The germline V and J ends were trimmed by 4 bases and 4 bases, with 10 bases remaining between them. Germline CDR1 reads MNHNY; CDR2 reads SVGAGI (reference sequence). The CDR3 contains 13 residues. Sequences were obtained from peripheral blood. This sequence was found in a man aged 55 to 69 with acute or convalescent COVID-19. V and J are TRBV6-6 and TRBJ1-2; TRBD1 is a possible D gene (5 bases). The CDR3 bases are TGTGCCAGCAGTTCGGGGACTATCTATGGCTACACCTTC. Protein: CASSSGTIYGYTF.